The present TCR beta chain was sequenced within a study of technical replicates of blood from several donors. The V end lost 2 bases, the J end lost 3 bases, and 7 bases lay between the germline ends. Germline lookup yields CDR1 SEHNR and CDR2 FQNEAQ (reference sequence). This CDR3 has 13 residues. Using immunoSEQ multiplex PCR, the repertoire was profiled, and TCRdb retains in-frame clones only, with some absent. Among about 93,000 clones, approximately 95% were seen once, and the ten largest hold over 0.25%. The material sequenced was T cells isolated from PBMCs. The receptor was derived from a human donor in good health. This chain uses TRBV7-9 with TRBJ1-1, with D unresolved. CDR3 sequence: CASSLYGDTEAFF. In nucleotides, the CDR3 is TGTGCCAGCAGCTTATACGGGGACACTGAAGCTTTCTTT. The whole variable domain, filled in from reference TRBV7-9 and TRBJ1-1, reads DTGVSQNPRHKITKRGQNVTFRCDPISEHNRLYWYRQTLGQGPEFLTYFQNEAQLEKSRLLSDRFSAERPKGSFSTLEIQRTEQGDSAMYLCASSLYGDTEAFFGQGTRLTVV.